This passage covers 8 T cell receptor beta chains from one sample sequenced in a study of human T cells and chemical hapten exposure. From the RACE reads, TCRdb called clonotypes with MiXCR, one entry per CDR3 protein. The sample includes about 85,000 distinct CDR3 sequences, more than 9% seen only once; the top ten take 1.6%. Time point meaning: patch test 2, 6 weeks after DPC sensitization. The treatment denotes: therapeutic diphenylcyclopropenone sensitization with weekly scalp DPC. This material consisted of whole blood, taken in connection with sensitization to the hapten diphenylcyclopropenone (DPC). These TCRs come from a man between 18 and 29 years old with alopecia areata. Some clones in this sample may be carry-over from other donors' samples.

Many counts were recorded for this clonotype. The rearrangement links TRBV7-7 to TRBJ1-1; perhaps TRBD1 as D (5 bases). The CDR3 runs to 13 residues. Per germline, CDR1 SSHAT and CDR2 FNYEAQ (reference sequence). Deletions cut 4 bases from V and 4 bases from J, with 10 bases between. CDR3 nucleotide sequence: TGTGCCAGCAGCTCCAGGGAGGGCACTGAAGCTTTCTTT. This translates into CASSSREGTEAFF.

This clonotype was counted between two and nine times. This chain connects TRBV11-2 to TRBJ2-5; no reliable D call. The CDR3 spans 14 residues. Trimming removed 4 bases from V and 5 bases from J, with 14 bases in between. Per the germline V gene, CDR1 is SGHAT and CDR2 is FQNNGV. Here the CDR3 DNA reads TGTGCCAGCAGCTCCCAGGTCGTCGGGGAGACCCAGTACTTC. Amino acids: CASSSQVVGETQYF.

Here the CDR3 reads CSVEDLALWGTPRLHSGANVLTF. CDR3 DNA: TGCAGCGTTGAAGATTTGGCTCTATGGGGGACTCCGAGATTACACTCTGGGGCCAACGTCCTGACTTTC. This rearrangement joins TRBV29-1 to TRBJ2-6; TRBD2 is a possible D gene (6 bases). CDR3 size: 23 residues. Trimming took 0 bases from V and 0 from J, leaving 30 bases between them. Per the germline V gene, CDR1 is SQVTM and CDR2 is ANQGSEA.

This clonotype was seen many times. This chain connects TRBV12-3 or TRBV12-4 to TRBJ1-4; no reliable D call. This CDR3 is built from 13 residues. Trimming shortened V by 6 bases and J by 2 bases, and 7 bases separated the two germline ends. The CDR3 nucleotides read TGTGCCAGCAGGGGGTTCACTAATGAAAAACTGTTTTTT. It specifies CASRGFTNEKLFF.

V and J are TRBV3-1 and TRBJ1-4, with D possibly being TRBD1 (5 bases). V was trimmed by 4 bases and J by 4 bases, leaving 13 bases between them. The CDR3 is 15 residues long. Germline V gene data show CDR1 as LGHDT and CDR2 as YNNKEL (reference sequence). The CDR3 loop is CASSLPRAHNEKLFF. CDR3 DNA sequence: TGTGCCAGCAGCCTTCCCAGGGCACATAATGAAAAACTGTTTTTT.

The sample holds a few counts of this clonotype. CDR3 coding DNA: TGTGCCAGCAGCTGGGGACAGCGAGATGAGCAGTTCTTC. Translation gives CASSWGQRDEQFF. The chain uses TRBV11-3 and TRBJ2-1; 7 positions agree with TRBD1. The CDR3 runs 13 residues. Trimming removed 4 bases from V and 8 bases from J; junction bases left unmatched: 5. Germline V gene sequence: CDR1 SGHNT, CDR2 YENEEA.

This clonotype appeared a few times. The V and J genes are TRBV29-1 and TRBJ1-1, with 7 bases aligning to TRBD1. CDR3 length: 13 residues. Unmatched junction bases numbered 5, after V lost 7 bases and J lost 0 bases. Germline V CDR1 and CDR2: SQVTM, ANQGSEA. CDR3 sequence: CSAQGQMNTEAFF. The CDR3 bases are TGCAGCGCCCAGGGACAGATGAACACTGAAGCTTTCTTT.

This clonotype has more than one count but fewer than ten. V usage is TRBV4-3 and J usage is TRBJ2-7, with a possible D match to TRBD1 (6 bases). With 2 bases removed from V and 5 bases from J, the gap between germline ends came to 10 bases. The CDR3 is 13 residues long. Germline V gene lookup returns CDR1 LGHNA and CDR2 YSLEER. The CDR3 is CASSQRQAHEQYF. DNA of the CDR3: TGCGCCAGCAGCCAACGACAGGCCCACGAGCAGTACTTC.